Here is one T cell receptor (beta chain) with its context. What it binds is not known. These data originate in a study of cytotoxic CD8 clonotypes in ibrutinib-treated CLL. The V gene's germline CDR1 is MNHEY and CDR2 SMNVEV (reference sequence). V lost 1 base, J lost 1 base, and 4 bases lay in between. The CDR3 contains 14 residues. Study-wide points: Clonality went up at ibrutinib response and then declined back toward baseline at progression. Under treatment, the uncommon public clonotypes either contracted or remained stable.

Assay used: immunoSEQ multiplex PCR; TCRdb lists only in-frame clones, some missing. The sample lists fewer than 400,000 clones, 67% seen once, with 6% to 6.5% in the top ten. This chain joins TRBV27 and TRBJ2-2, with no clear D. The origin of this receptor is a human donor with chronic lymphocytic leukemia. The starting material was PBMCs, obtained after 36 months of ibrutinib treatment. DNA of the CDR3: TGTGCCAGCAGTTTATTTCAGAACACCGGGGAGCTGTTTTTT. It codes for CASSLFQNTGELFF.